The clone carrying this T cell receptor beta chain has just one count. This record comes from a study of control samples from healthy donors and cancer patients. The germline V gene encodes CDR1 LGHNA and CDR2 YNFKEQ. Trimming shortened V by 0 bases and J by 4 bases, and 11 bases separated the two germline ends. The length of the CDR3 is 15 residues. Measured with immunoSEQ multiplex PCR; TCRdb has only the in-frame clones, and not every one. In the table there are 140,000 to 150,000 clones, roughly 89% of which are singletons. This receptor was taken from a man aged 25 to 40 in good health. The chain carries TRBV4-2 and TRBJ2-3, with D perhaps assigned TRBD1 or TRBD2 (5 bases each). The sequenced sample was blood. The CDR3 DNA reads TGTGCCAGCAGCCAAGATCTGGGGCGGGCAGATACGCAGTATTTT. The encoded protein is CASSQDLGRADTQYF.